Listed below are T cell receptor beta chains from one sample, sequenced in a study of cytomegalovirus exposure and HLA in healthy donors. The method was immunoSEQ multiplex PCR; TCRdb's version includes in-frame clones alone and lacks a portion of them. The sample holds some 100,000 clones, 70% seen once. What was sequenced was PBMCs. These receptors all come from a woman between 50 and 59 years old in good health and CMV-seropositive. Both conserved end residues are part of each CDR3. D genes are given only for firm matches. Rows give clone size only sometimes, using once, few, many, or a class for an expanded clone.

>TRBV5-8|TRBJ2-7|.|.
CASSLSGGLGGAAGEQYF
TGTGCCAGCAGCTTGAGCGGTGGACTCGGCGGGGCGGCTGGCGAGCAGTACTTC
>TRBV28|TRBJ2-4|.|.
CASSPDIVPNIQYF
TGTGCCAGCAGTCCAGACATCGTCCCGAACATTCAGTACTTC
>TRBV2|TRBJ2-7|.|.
CSKRNAAYEQYF
TGTTCCAAGAGGAACGCGGCATACGAGCAGTACTTC
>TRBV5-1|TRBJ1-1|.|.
CASSLKDSYTEAFF
TGCGCCAGCAGCTTAAAGGACAGCTACACTGAAGCTTTCTTT
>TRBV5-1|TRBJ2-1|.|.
CASSLAGTLHNEQFF
TGCGCCAGCAGCTTGGCCGGGACTCTCCACAATGAGCAGTTCTTC
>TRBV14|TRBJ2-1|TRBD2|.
CASSRGTSGGAGEQFF
TGTGCCAGCAGCCGCGGGACTAGCGGGGGGGCTGGGGAGCAGTTCTTC
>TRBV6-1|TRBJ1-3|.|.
CASSEVGGVGNTIYF
TGTGCCAGCAGTGAAGTCGGGGGGGTAGGAAACACCATATATTTT
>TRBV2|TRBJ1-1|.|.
CASSEAGAGDHYEAFF
TGTGCCAGCAGTGAAGCTGGGGCAGGGGACCACTATGAAGCTTTCTTT
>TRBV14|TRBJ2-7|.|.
CASSRGHGDLEQYF
TGTGCCAGCAGCCGTGGACACGGAGATTTGGAGCAGTACTTC
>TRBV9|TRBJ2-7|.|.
CASSELEEAAPYEQYF
TGTGCCAGCAGCGAACTCGAGGAAGCCGCCCCCTACGAGCAGTACTTC
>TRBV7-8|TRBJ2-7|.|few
CASSLARGSSPYEQYF
TGTGCCAGCAGCTTAGCCCGGGGGAGCTCTCCCTACGAGCAGTACTTC
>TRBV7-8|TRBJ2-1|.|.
CASSLARAFSYNEQFF
TGTGCCAGCAGCTTAGCCCGAGCGTTCTCCTACAATGAGCAGTTCTTC
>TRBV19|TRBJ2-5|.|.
CASRLGGTQYF
TGTGCCAGTCGTCTCGGGGGGACCCAGTACTTC
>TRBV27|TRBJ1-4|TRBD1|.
CASSLVPPGQGASDEKLFF
TGTGCCAGCAGTTTAGTCCCGCCGGGACAGGGGGCTTCGGATGAAAAACTGTTTTTT
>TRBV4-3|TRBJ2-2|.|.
CASSQDLLAREASPVGELFF
TGCGCCAGCAGCCAAGATCTTCTAGCGAGGGAGGCTTCCCCGGTGGGGGAGCTGTTTTTT
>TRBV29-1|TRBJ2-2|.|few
CSITGISNTGELFF
TGCAGCATAACAGGGATTTCGAACACCGGGGAGCTGTTTTTT
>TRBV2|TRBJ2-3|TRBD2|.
CASSERLAGASTDTQYF
TGTGCCAGCAGTGAACGTTTAGCGGGAGCGAGCACAGATACGCAGTATTTT
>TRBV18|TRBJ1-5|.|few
CASSQLRDQPQHF
TGTGCCAGCTCACAACTGAGGGATCAGCCCCAGCATTTT
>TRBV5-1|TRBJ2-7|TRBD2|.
CASSLAAGGRAYEQYF
TGCGCCAGCAGCTTGGCGGCGGGAGGGCGCGCCTACGAGCAGTACTTC
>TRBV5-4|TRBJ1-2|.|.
CASSLWTTNYGYTF
TGTGCCAGCAGCTTATGGACAACTAACTATGGCTACACCTTC
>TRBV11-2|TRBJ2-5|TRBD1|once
CASSSDRQETQYF
TGTGCCAGCAGCTCGGACAGGCAAGAGACCCAGTACTTC
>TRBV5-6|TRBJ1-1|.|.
CASSRDNARENTEAFF
TGTGCCAGCAGCCGTGACAATGCCCGAGAGAACACTGAAGCTTTCTTT
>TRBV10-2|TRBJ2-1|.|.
CASSESTRGGEQFF
TGCGCCAGCAGTGAGTCCACCAGGGGCGGTGAGCAGTTCTTC
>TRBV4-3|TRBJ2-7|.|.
CASSQVTGAYEQYF
TGCGCCAGCAGCCAAGTCACAGGCGCCTACGAGCAGTACTTC
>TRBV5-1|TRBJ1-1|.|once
CASSLGTGTTEAFF
TGCGCCAGCAGCCTAGGTACAGGGACCACTGAAGCTTTCTTT
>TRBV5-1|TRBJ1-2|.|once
CASSIDSPNYGYTF
TGCGCCAGCAGCATAGACAGCCCTAACTATGGCTACACCTTC
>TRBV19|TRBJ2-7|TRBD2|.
CATGLAGGNEQYF
TGTGCCACGGGACTAGCGGGAGGCAACGAGCAGTACTTC
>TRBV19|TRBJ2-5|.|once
CASSLAVPGETQYF
TGTGCCAGTAGCTTGGCGGTCCCCGGAGAGACCCAGTACTTC
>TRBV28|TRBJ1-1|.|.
CASSLWGPNTEAFF
TGTGCCAGCAGTTTATGGGGGCCGAACACTGAAGCTTTCTTT
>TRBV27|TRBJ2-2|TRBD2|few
CASKLRGDTGELFF
TGTGCCAGCAAACTCCGGGGGGACACCGGGGAGCTGTTTTTT
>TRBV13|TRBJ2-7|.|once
CASSRSGHLSYEQYF
TGTGCCAGCAGCCGAAGCGGTCACCTCTCCTACGAGCAGTACTTC
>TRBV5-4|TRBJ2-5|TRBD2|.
CASSLDPGGKETQYF
TGTGCCAGCAGCTTGGATCCGGGAGGGAAAGAGACCCAGTACTTC
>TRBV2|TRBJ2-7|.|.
CASSGQGGSGYF
TGTGCCAGCAGCGGCCAGGGGGGTTCGGGGTACTTC
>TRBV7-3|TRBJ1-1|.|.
CASSFSPKTEAFF
TGTGCCAGCAGCTTTAGCCCGAAAACTGAAGCTTTCTTT
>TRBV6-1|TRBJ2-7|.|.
CASSEIRGWNEQYF
TGTGCCAGCAGTGAAATCCGGGGGTGGAACGAGCAGTACTTC
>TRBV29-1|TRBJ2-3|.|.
CSAWTDTDTQYF
TGCAGCGCTTGGACAGACACAGATACGCAGTATTTT
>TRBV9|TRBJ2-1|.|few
CASSEGAGPGVYEQFF
TGTGCCAGCAGCGAGGGGGCGGGACCCGGTGTGTATGAGCAGTTCTTC
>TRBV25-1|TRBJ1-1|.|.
CASSAGRAEAFF
TGTGCCAGCAGCGCCGGGAGGGCTGAAGCTTTCTTT
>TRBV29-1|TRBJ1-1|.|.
CSVGWQSNTEAFF
TGCAGCGTTGGATGGCAGTCGAACACTGAAGCTTTCTTT
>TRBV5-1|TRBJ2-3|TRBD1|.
CASSFRDRGLDTQYF
TGCGCCAGCAGCTTTAGGGACAGGGGCTTGGATACGCAGTATTTT
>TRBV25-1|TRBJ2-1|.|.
CASSVPGYYNEQFF
TGTGCCAGCAGTGTACCGGGGTACTACAATGAGCAGTTCTTC